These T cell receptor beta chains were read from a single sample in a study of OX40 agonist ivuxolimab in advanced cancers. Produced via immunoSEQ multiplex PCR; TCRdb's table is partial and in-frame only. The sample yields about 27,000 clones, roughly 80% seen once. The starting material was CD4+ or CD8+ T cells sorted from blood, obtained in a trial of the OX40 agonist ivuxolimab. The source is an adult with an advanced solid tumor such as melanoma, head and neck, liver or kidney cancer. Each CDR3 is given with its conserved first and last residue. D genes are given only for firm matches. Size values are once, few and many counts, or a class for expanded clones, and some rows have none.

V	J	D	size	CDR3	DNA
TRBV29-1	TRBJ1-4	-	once	CSVEGDNREKLFF	TGCAGCGTTGAGGGGGATAACAGAGAAAAACTGTTTTTT
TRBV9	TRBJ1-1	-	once	CASSLGGSMNTEAFF	TGTGCCAGCAGCCTAGGGGGGTCAATGAACACTGAAGCTTTCTTT
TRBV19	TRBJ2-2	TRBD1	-	CASSSTRDRGLRPGELFF	TGTGCCAGTAGTTCCACCCGGGACAGGGGGCTGAGGCCCGGGGAGCTGTTTTTT
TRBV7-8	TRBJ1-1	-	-	CASSATRGGTEAFF	TGTGCCAGCAGCGCGACTCGGGGAGGTACTGAAGCTTTCTTT
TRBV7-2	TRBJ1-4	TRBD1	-	CASSATGGSYEKLFF	TGTGCCAGCAGCGCCACAGGGGGCAGTTATGAAAAACTGTTTTTT
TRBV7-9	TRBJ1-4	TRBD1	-	CASSLGQGAEKLFF	TGTGCCAGCAGCTTAGGGCAGGGGGCTGAAAAACTGTTTTTT
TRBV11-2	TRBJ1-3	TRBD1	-	CASSLDPPDRAGNTIYF	TGTGCCAGCAGCTTAGATCCCCCGGACAGGGCTGGAAACACCATATATTTT
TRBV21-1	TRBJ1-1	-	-	CASSKKGSRPWFTEAFF	TGTGCCAGCAGCAAAAAAGGTAGCAGGCCGTGGTTCACTGAAGCTTTCTTT
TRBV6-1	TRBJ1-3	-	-	CASSIQGFGNTIYF	TGTGCCAGCAGTATTCAGGGGTTTGGAAACACCATATATTTT
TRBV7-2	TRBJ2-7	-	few	CASSEGLIGREQYF	TGTGCCAGCAGCGAGGGCCTAATTGGGCGCGAGCAGTACTTC
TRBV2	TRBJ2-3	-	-	CASSPGVLGSTDTQYF	TGTGCCAGCAGTCCGGGGGTATTAGGAAGCACAGATACGCAGTATTTT
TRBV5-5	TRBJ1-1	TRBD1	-	CASSLGGTGIEAFF	TGTGCCAGCAGCTTGGGGGGGACAGGGATCGAAGCTTTCTTT
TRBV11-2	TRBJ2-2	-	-	CASSSGLAGELFF	TGTGCCAGCAGCTCAGGGTTAGCCGGGGAGCTGTTTTTT
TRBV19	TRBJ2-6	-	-	CASSIDQGGSGANVLTF	TGTGCCAGTAGTATAGATCAGGGGGGATCTGGGGCCAACGTCCTGACTTTC
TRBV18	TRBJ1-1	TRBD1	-	CASSPPGQGNVLAFF	TGTGCCAGCTCACCACCGGGACAGGGAAATGTTCTGGCTTTCTTT
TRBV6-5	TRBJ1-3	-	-	CASSLKTGGNTIYF	TGTGCCAGCAGTCTAAAGACAGGTGGAAACACCATATATTTT
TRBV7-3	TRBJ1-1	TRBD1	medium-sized	CASRSGQQNTEAFF	TGTGCCAGCAGGTCGGGACAGCAGAACACTGAAGCTTTCTTT
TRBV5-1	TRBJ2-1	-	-	CASSFFGGGSYNEQFF	TGCGCCAGCAGCTTTTTTGGTGGTGGGTCCTACAATGAGCAGTTCTTC
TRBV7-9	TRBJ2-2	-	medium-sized	CASGGFTGELFF	TGTGCCAGCGGGGGCTTCACCGGGGAGCTGTTTTTT
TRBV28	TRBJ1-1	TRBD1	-	CASRYLTGDGNTEAFF	TGTGCCAGCAGATACCTTACAGGGGATGGGAACACTGAAGCTTTCTTT
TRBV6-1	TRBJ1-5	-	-	CASSDRDSNQPQHF	TGTGCCAGCAGTGACCGGGACAGCAATCAGCCCCAGCATTTT
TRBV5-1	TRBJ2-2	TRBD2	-	CASTPNPGLLTGELFF	TGCGCCAGCACTCCCAATCCGGGACTATTAACCGGGGAGCTGTTTTTT
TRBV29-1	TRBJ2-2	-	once	CSVVGTDLNTGELFF	TGCAGCGTTGTTGGGACGGACCTTAACACCGGGGAGCTGTTTTTT
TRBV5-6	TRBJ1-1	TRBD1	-	CASSWGQGVMNTEAFF	TGTGCCAGCAGCTGGGGACAGGGGGTAATGAACACTGAAGCTTTCTTT
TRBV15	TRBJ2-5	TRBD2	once	CATSRGTSGGLGETQYF	TGTGCCACCAGCAGAGGGACTAGCGGGGGGTTGGGGGAGACCCAGTACTTC